The 19 T cell receptor beta chains below were found in one sample sequenced in a study of T-cell memory formation after mild COVID-19. One entry per CDR3 protein, called by TCRdb with MiXCR from the 5' RACE reads. The sample consists of 25,000 to 35,000 distinct CDR3 sequences, around a fifth of them appearing once. The source material was PBMCs or a T cell subset sorted from them (not recorded which). Source of these receptors: an adult who had mild COVID-19 (a few samples of this study predate the infection). Cell type and time point are not known.

The rearrangement joins TRBV6-5 to TRBJ2-7, with no clear D. The CDR3 length is 14 residues. Per the germline V gene, CDR1 is MNHEY and CDR2 is SVGAGI. With 0 bases removed from V and 5 bases from J, the gap between germline ends came to 11 bases. The CDR3 is CASSYSISRDEQYF. The CDR3 coding sequence is TGTGCCAGCAGTTACTCGATTTCCCGGGACGAGCAGTACTTC.

The chain couples TRBV15 to TRBJ2-1, with 7 nucleotides matching TRBD2. The trim removed 1 base at V and 0 bases at J, leaving 3 bases unmatched. This CDR3 region has 16 residues. Germline values: CDR1 LNHNV, CDR2 YYDKDF (reference sequence). The CDR3 sequence is CATSRGPGGSYNEQFF. For the CDR3, the DNA is TGTGCCACCAGCAGAGGCCCGGGGGGCTCCTACAATGAGCAGTTCTTC.

This clonotype is a singleton in its sample. This chain links TRBV4-1 with TRBJ1-1; the D gene is possibly TRBD1 (6 bases). The length of the CDR3 is 15 residues. The V gene lost 3 bases and the J gene lost 0 bases, with 11 bases spanning the gap. The germline V gene encodes CDR1 MGHRA and CDR2 YSYEKL. The CDR3 bases are TGCGCCAGCAGCCAGCCTCAGGGGTTGAACACTGAAGCTTTCTTT. It codes for CASSQPQGLNTEAFF.

This clonotype has at least ten counts. The CDR3 protein is CASSFGDFSETQYF. The CDR3 region has the DNA TGCGCCAGCAGCTTTGGGGACTTTTCAGAGACCCAGTACTTC. The chain recombines TRBV5-1 with TRBJ2-5; tentatively, D is TRBD2 (6 bases). CDR1 and CDR2 from the germline V gene are SGHRS and YFSETQ. With 2 bases removed from V and 4 bases from J, the gap between germline ends came to 12 bases. The CDR3 extends over 14 amino acids.

Only one count was recorded for this clonotype. Given a much more abundant clone one base away, this may be a read error. The chain employs TRBV25-1 and TRBJ2-2, with no clear D. Trimming cost V 0 bases and J 5 bases, with 7 bases left between them. Germline CDR1 is MGHDK and CDR2 is SYGVNS. CDR3 size: 14 residues. The CDR3 reads CASSEYIGTGELFF. The CDR3 DNA sequence: TGTGCCAGCAGTGAATATATCGGGACCGGGGAGCTGTTTTTT.

In its sample, this clonotype was seen many times. The chain has TRBV3-1 and TRBJ2-7; no firm D call. Germline values: CDR1 LGHDT, CDR2 YNNKEL (reference sequence). The length of the CDR3 is 15 residues. Trimming removed 0 bases from V and 9 bases from J, with 18 bases in between. The CDR3 nucleotides are TGTGCCAGCAGCCAAGATTTGGCGGCAGGAAACTCGCAGTACTTC. It yields the protein CASSQDLAAGNSQYF.

Regarding this clonotype: A junction end diverges from the germline sequence, so it may reflect a read error. V gene TRBV20-1 combines with J gene TRBJ2-7; D remains ambiguous. This CDR3 is 12 amino acids long. CDR1 and CDR2 from the germline V gene are DFQATT and SNEGSKA (reference sequence). CDR3 in amino acids: CSVRTVAYEQYF. The CDR3 DNA sequence: TGCAGTGTTAGAACTGTGGCCTACGAGCAGTACTTC.

This clonotype came up many times. The chain employs TRBV18 and TRBJ2-6, with D uncertain. Trimming cost V 2 bases and J 0 bases, with 14 bases left between them. The germline CDR1 and CDR2 sequences are KGHSH and LQKENI. The CDR3 consists of 18 residues. The CDR3 nucleotides read TGTGCCAGCTCACCAGCCAGGCCGAACCACTCTGGGGCCAACGTCCTGACTTTC. Translating gives CASSPARPNHSGANVLTF.

This chain uses TRBV12-3 or TRBV12-4 with TRBJ1-1; D gene ambiguous. V lost 8 bases and J 1 base, leaving 11 bases between the germline ends. This CDR3 is built from 13 residues. The DNA of the CDR3 is TGTGCCAGCTGCTACTCCGGGAACACTGAAGCTTTCTTT. Translating gives CASCYSGNTEAFF.

The chain carries TRBV12-3 or TRBV12-4 and TRBJ2-1, with 8 positions matching TRBD2. The CDR3 runs to 16 residues. V was pared by 8 bases and J by 9 bases, with 18 bases of the junction left unmatched. The DNA of the CDR3 is TGTGCCAGCTCCCCTCGGGGGGGCCCGGGGAGGATTGAGCAGTTCTTC. Protein sequence: CASSPRGGPGRIEQFF.

This clonotype was observed many times. The V gene is TRBV30, the J gene TRBJ1-4; unclear D gene. The CDR3 is made up of 13 amino acids. Germline CDR1 reads GTSNPN; CDR2 reads SVGIG (reference sequence). V was trimmed by 4 bases and J by 6 bases, leaving 12 bases between them. CDR3 protein: CAWTDAGYEKLFF. The CDR3 DNA sequence: TGTGCCTGGACGGACGCCGGCTATGAAAAACTGTTTTTT.

To note about this clonotype: A much larger clone lies a single base off, so this may be a read error. The chain recombines TRBV3-1 with TRBJ2-3; D possibly corresponds to TRBD1 (6 bases). Deletions cut 1 base from V and 6 bases from J, with 11 bases between. Germline lookup yields CDR1 LGHDT and CDR2 YNNKEL (reference sequence). This CDR3 contains 14 residues. CDR3 in DNA: TGTGCCAGCAGCCAAGGACAGGTGGGGGATACGCAGTATTTT. Translation: CASSQGQVGDTQYF.

This clonotype was seen ten or more times. This chain links TRBV6-1 with TRBJ2-4; 7 nucleotides match TRBD1. CDR3 length: 16 residues. Trimming removed 10 bases from V and 0 bases from J; junction bases left unmatched: 12. The V gene's germline CDR1 is MNHNS and CDR2 SASEGT. The CDR3 sequence: CAIEGAQPLAKNIQYF. In nucleotides, the CDR3 is TGTGCCATCGAGGGGGCGCAGCCCCTAGCCAAAAACATTCAGTACTTC.

This clonotype was seen ten or more times. The CDR3 reads CASSEVPGGEQYF. In nucleotides, the CDR3 is TGTGCCAGCAGCGAGGTACCAGGGGGAGAGCAGTACTTC. The chain uses TRBV9 and TRBJ2-7; 7 bases fit TRBD1. The CDR3 is made up of 13 amino acids. With 3 bases clipped from V and 7 bases from J, the junction kept 7 bases outside the gene matches. Germline CDR1 is SGDLS and CDR2 is YYNGEE.

This clonotype was counted a few times. The CDR3 bases are TGCAGTGCTAGCGGGCCCGAAACACGTCCCTCCTACAATGAGCAGTTCTTC. Protein sequence: CSASGPETRPSYNEQFF. The chain links TRBV20-1 to TRBJ2-1; D gene ambiguous. The ends were cut back, 3 bases at V and 0 bases at J, with 18 bases in the middle. The germline V gene has CDR1 DFQATT and CDR2 SNEGSKA (reference sequence). The CDR3 spans 17 residues.

The V and J genes are TRBV7-2 and TRBJ1-4; TRBD1 is a possible D gene (5 bases). Germline CDR1 reads SGHTA; CDR2 reads FQGNSA. V dropped 2 bases and J dropped 3 bases, with 10 bases sitting between them. The CDR3 is 15 residues long. The CDR3 DNA reads as TGTGCCAGCAGCTTATATCCAGGGCCTAATGAAAAACTGTTTTTT. As protein: CASSLYPGPNEKLFF.

This clonotype was observed once. The chain joins TRBV30 to TRBJ2-7; D is uncertain. CDR1 GTSNPN and CDR2 SVGIG come from the germline V gene (reference sequence). This CDR3 is 11 amino acids long. V was cut by 7 bases and J by 3 bases, with 10 bases left in between. The CDR3 protein is CASTWGYEQYF. The CDR3 DNA sequence: TGTGCCTCCACTTGGGGCTACGAGCAGTACTTC.

Ten or more counts support this clonotype. This chain links TRBV5-4 with TRBJ2-3, with no clear D. Germline CDR1 and CDR2: SGHNT and YYREEE (reference sequence). This CDR3 contains 14 residues. Deletions cut 1 base from V and 6 bases from J, with 12 bases between. The CDR3 nucleotides read TGTGCCAGCAGCTTGATTCTTGGGCGTGATACGCAGTATTTT. Translation: CASSLILGRDTQYF.

This clonotype came up many times. This rearrangement joins TRBV20-1 to TRBJ2-3; D uncertain. CDR3 length equals 13 residues. Deletions cut 2 bases from V and 2 bases from J, with 8 bases between. CDR1 and CDR2 (germline): DFQATT, SNEGSKA (reference sequence). This CDR3 reads CSARNQDTDTQYF. The CDR3 nucleotides are TGCAGTGCTAGAAATCAGGACACAGATACGCAGTATTTT.